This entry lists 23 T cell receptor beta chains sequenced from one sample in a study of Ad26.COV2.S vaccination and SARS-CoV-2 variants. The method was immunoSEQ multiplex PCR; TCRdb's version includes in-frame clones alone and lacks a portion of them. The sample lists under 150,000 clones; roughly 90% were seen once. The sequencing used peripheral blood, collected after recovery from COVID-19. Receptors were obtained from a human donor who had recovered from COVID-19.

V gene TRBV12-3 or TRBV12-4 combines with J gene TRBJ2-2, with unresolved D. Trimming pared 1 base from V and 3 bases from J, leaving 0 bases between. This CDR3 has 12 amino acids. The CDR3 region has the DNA TGTGCCAGCAGTTTAGACACCGGGGAGCTGTTTTTT. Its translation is CASSLDTGELFF.

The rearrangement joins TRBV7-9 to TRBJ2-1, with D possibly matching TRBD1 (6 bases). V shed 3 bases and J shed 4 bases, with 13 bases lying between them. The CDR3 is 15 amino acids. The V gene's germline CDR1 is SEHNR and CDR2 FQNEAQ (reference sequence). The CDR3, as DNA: TGTGCCAGCAGCTTGCCGGGACAACTATACAATGAGCAGTTCTTC. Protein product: CASSLPGQLYNEQFF.

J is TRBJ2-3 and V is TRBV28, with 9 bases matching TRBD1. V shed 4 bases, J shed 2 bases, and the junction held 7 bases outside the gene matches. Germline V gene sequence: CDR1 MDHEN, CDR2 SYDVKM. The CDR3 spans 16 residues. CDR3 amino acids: CASSSIRDRVTDTQYF. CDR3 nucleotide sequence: TGTGCCAGCAGTTCGATCCGGGACAGGGTCACAGATACGCAGTATTTT.

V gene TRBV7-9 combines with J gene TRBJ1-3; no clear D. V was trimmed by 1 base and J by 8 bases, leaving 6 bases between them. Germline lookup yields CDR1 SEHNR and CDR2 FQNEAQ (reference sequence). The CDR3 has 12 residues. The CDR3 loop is CASSLVVDTIYF. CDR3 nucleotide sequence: TGTGCCAGCAGCTTAGTCGTGGACACCATATATTTT.

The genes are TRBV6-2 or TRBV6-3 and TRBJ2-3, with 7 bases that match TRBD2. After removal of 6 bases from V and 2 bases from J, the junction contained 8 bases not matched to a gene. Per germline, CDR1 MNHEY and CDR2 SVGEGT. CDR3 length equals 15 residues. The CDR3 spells CASSRERGLTDTQYF. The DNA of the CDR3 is TGTGCCAGCAGCCGCGAGCGGGGCCTCACAGATACGCAGTATTTT.

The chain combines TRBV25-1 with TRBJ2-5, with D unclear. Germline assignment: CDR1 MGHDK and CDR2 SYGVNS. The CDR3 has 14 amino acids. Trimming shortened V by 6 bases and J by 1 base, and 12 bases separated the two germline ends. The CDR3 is CASSVTRPQETQYF. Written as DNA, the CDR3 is TGTGCCAGCAGCGTCACAAGGCCCCAAGAGACCCAGTACTTC.

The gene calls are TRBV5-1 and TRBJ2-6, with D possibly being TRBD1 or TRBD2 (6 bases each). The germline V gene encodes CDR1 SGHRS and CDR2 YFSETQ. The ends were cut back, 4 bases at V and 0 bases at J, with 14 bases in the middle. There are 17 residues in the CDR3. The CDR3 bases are TGCGCCAGCAGCCTCAGGGGAGGAGGCTCTGGGGCCAACGTCCTGACTTTC. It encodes CASSLRGGGSGANVLTF. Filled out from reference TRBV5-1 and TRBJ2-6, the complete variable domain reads KAGVTQTPRYLIKTRGQQVTLSCSPISGHRSVSWYQQTPGQGLQFLFEYFSETQRNKGNFPGRFSGRQFSNSRSEMNVSTLELGDSALYLCASSLRGGGSGANVLTFGAGSRLTVL.

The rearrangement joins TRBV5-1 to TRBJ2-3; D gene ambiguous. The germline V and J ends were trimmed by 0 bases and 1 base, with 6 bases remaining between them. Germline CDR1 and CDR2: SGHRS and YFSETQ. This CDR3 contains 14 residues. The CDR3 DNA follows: TGCGCCAGCAGCTTGGTTGTGGGCACAGATACGCAGTATTTT. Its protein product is CASSLVVGTDTQYF. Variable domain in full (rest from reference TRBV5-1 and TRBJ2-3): KAGVTQTPRYLIKTRGQQVTLSCSPISGHRSVSWYQQTPGQGLQFLFEYFSETQRNKGNFPGRFSGRQFSNSRSEMNVSTLELGDSALYLCASSLVVGTDTQYFGPGTRLTVL.

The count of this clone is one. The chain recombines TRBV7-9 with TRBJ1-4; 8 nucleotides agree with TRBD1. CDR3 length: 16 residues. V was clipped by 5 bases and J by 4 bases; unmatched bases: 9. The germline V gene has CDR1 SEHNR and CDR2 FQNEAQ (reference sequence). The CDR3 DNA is TGTGCCAGCAGCGCCGGACAGGGTAGGGGTAATGAAAAACTGTTTTTT. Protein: CASSAGQGRGNEKLFF.

In nucleotides, the CDR3 is TGTGCCAGCAGCTTAGTTGCGGCGGGGGGTTACAATGAGCAGTTCTTC. Protein: CASSLVAAGGYNEQFF. The chain joins TRBV7-2 to TRBJ2-1, with TRBD2 matching over 8 bases. The CDR3 covers 16 residues. CDR1 and CDR2 (germline): SGHTA, FQGNSA. V gave up 1 base and J gave up 4 bases; unmatched junction bases: 6. Together with reference TRBV7-2 and TRBJ2-1, the CDR3 gives the full variable domain: GAGVSQSPSNKVTEKGKDVELRCDPISGHTALYWYRQSLGQGLEFLIYFQGNSAPDKSGLPSDRFSAERTGGSVSTLTIQRTQQEDSAVYLCASSLVAAGGYNEQFFGPGTRLTVL.

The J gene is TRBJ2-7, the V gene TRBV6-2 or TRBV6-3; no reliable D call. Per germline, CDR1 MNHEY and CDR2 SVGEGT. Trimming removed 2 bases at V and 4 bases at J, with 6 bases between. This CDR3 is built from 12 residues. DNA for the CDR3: TGTGCCAGCAGTTACAACGGGTACGAGCAGTACTTC. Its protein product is CASSYNGYEQYF.

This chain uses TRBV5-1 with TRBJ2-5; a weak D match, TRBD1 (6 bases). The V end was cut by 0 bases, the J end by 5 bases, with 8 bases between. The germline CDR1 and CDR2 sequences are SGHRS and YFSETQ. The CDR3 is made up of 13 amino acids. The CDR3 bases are TGCGCCAGCAGCTTGGACAGGGTTGAGACCCAGTACTTC. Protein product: CASSLDRVETQYF.

The CDR3 here is CASSSRQGISYNEQFF. CDR3 coding DNA: TGTGCCAGCAGCTCAAGACAGGGTATCTCCTACAATGAGCAGTTCTTC. V is TRBV7-2 and J is TRBJ2-1, with 7 nucleotides matching TRBD1. This CDR3 has 16 amino acids. Germline trimming cut 4 bases from V and 0 bases from J; bases unmatched to any gene: 6. Germline V gene data show CDR1 as SGHTA and CDR2 as FQGNSA.

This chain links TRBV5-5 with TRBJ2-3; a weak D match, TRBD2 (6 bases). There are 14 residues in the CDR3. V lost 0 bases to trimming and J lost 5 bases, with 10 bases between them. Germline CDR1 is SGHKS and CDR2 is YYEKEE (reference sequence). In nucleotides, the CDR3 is TGTGCCAGCAGCTTGGACGGGCGGGGAGATACGCAGTATTTT. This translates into CASSLDGRGDTQYF.

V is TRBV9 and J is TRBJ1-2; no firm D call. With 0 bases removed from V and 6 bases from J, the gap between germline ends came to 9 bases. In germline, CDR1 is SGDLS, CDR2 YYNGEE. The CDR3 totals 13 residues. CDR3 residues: CASSVEGADGYTF. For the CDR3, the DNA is TGTGCCAGCAGCGTAGAAGGAGCGGATGGCTACACCTTC.

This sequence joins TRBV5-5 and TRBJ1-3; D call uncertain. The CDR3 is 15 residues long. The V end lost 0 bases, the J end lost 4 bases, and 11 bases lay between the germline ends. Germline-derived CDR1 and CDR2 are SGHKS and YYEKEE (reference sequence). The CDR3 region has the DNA TGTGCCAGCAGCTTGGCCCCTTGGACCGGAAACACCATATATTTT. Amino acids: CASSLAPWTGNTIYF.

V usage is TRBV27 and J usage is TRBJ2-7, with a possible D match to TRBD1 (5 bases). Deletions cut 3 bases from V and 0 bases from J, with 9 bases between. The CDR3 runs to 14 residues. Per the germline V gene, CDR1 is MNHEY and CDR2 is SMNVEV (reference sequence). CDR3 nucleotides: TGTGCCAGCAGTTTTTATGGACACTCCTACGAGCAGTACTTC. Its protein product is CASSFYGHSYEQYF.

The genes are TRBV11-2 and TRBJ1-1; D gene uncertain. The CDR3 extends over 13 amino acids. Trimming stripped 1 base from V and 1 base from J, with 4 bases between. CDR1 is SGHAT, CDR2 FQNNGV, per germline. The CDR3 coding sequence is TGTGCCAGCAGCTTAGTCCCGAACACTGAAGCTTTCTTT. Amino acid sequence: CASSLVPNTEAFF.

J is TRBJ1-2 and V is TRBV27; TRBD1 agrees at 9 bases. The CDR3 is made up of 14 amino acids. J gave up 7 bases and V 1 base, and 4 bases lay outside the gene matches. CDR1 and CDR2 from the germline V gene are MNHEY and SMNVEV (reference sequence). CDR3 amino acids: CASSLYRGRRGYTF. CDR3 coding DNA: TGTGCCAGCAGTTTATACAGGGGGCGTCGTGGCTACACCTTC.

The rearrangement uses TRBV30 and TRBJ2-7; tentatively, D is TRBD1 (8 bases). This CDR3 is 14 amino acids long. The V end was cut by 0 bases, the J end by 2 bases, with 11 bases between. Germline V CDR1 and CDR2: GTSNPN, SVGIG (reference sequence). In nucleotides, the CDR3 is TGTGCCTGGAGTGTACAGGGGGGGACCTACGAGCAGTACTTC. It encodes CAWSVQGGTYEQYF.

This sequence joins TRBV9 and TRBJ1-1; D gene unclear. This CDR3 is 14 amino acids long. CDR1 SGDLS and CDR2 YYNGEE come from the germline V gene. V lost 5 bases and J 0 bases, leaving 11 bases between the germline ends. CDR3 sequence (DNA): TGTGCCAGCAGAAAGAGCGATCTGAACACTGAAGCTTTCTTT. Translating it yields CASRKSDLNTEAFF.

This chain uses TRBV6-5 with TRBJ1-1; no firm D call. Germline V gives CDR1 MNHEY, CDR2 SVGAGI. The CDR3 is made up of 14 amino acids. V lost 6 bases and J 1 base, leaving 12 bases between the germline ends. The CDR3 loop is CASRVDTSNTEAFF. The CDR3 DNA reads TGTGCCAGCAGAGTAGACACCTCGAACACTGAAGCTTTCTTT.

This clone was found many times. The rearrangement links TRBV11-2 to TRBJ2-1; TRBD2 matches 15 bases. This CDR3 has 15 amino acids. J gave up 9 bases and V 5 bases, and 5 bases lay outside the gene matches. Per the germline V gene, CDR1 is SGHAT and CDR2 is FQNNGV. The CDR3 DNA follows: TGTGCCAGCAGCCTCCGGACTAGCGGGGGGGGTGAGCAGTTCTTC. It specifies CASSLRTSGGGEQFF.